This TCR beta chain was sequenced in a study of cytomegalovirus exposure and HLA in healthy donors. Study-level results: Association with HLA alleles at 0.05 false discovery rate was found for 16,951 TCR beta sequences in a later analysis. Being productive about 87% or about 30% of the time was typical of most TCR beta V segments in an earlier analysis.

A note on this clone: Its specificity is not known.

The germline CDR1 and CDR2 sequences are LNHDA and SQIVND (reference sequence). Trimming shortened V by 6 bases and J by 2 bases, and 17 bases separated the two germline ends. There are 15 residues in the CDR3. The PCR contained 60 Vbeta and 13 Jbeta primers. In the original workflow: The authors later counted 75 million to 90 million unique TCR beta chains, 9 million to 14 million of them shared. Repertoires were generated with immunoSEQ multiplex PCR, while TCRdb's copy carries only in-frame clones and drops some. The V and J calls and clone size were taken over from that table, and D and trimming were inferred from the DNA. The table lists over 150,000 clones, about 68% of them singletons.

The chain combines TRBV19 with TRBJ2-7, with a tentative D call TRBD2 (7 bases). Sequencing was done on a sample of PBMCs. The TCR comes from a man aged 30 to 39 in good health and CMV-seronegative. As DNA, the CDR3 is TGTGCCAGTAGCGGTCTAGCGGACAGAGCCTACGAGCAGTACTTC. Translated, it gives CASSGLADRAYEQYF.